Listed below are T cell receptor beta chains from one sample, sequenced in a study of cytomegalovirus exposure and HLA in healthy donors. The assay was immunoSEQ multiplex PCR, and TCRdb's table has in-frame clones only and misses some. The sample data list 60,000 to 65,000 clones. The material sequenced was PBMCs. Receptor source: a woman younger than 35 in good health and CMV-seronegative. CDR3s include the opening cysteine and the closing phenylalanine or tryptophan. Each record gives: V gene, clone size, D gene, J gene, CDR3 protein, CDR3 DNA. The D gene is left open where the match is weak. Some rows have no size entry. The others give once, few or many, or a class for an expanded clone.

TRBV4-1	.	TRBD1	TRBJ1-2	CASSQEGQPYTF	TGCGCCAGCAGCCAAGAGGGACAGCCCTACACCTTC
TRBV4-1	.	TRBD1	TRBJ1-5	CASSQGGGSNQPQHF	TGCGCCAGCAGCCAAGGAGGGGGCAGCAATCAGCCCCAGCATTTT
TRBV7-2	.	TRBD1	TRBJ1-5	CASSLKQGGNQPQHF	TGTGCCAGCAGCTTGAAACAGGGGGGCAATCAGCCCCAGCATTTT
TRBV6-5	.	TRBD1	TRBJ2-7	CASSTSRTGTYEQYF	TGTGCCAGCAGTACCTCGCGGACAGGGACCTACGAGCAGTACTTC
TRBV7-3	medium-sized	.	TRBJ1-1	CASNLNSPGNTEAFF	TGTGCCAGCAATCTTAATTCCCCGGGGAACACTGAAGCTTTCTTT
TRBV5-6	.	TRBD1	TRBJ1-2	CASSSYDRDGYTF	TGTGCCAGCAGCTCTTATGACAGGGATGGCTACACCTTC
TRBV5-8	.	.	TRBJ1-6	CASSTYNSPLHF	TGTGCCAGCAGCACTTATAATTCACCCCTCCACTTT
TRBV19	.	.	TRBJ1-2	CASSPLGGDYGYTF	TGTGCCAGTAGTCCCCTAGGGGGGGACTATGGCTACACCTTC
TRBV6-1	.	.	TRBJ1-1	CASREVLDAYTEAFF	TGTGCCAGCAGAGAGGTTTTAGACGCCTACACTGAAGCTTTCTTT
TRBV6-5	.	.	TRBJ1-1	CASSYSNSMNTEAFF	TGTGCCAGCAGTTACTCGAACAGCATGAACACTGAAGCTTTCTTT
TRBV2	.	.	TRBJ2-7	CASRVRALSYEQYF	TGTGCCAGCAGGGTGAGGGCCCTTTCCTACGAGCAGTACTTC
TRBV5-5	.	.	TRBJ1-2	CASSYVGVYGYTF	TGTGCCAGCAGCTACGTCGGGGTATATGGCTACACCTTC
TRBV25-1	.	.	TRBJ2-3	CASTFLGQGSTDTQYF	TGTGCCAGCACCTTTCTGGGGCAAGGGAGCACAGATACGCAGTATTTT
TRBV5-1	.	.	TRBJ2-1	CASSSKGGNEQFF	TGCGCCAGCAGCAGTAAGGGAGGCAATGAGCAGTTCTTC
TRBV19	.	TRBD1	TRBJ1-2	CASRGRGSTYGYTF	TGTGCCAGTAGGGGCAGGGGGAGCACCTATGGCTACACCTTC
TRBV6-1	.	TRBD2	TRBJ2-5	CASSERSREVQETQYF	TGTGCCAGCAGTGAACGATCGCGGGAGGTTCAAGAGACCCAGTACTTC
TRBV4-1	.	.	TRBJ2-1	CASSQVLGLAGNEQFF	TGCGCCAGCAGCCAAGTTCTTGGGTTGGCGGGCAATGAGCAGTTCTTC
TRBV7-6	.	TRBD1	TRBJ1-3	CASSSWDRSGNTIYF	TGTGCCAGCAGCTCATGGGACAGATCTGGAAACACCATATATTTT
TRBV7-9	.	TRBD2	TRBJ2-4	CASSPRGGLVVQYF	TGTGCCAGCAGCCCGCGGGGGGGCCTCGTCGTTCAGTACTTC
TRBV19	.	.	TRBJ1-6	CASSMGWGVGPLHF	TGTGCCAGTAGTATGGGGTGGGGAGTCGGACCCCTCCACTTT
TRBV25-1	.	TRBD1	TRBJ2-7	CASSAQGGPTYEQYF	TGTGCCAGCAGTGCCCAAGGGGGCCCGACCTACGAGCAGTACTTC
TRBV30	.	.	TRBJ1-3	CAWSYSGNTIYF	TGTGCCTGGTCTTACTCTGGAAACACCATATATTTT
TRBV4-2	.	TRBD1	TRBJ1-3	CASSPRDRASGNTIYF	TGTGCCAGCAGCCCCCGGGACAGGGCGTCTGGAAACACCATATATTTT
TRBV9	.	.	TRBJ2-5	CASSVAGGTPAGETQYF	TGTGCCAGCAGCGTAGCCGGAGGGACTCCCGCAGGAGAGACCCAGTACTTC
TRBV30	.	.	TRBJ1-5	CAWTPAAGIGQPQHF	TGTGCCTGGACTCCAGCGGCGGGGATAGGTCAGCCCCAGCATTTT
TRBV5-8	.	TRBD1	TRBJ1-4	CASSLGQGVANEKLFF	TGTGCCAGCAGCTTGGGACAGGGGGTCGCTAATGAAAAACTGTTTTTT
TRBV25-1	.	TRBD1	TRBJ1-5	CASSAVTGESQPQHF	TGTGCCAGCAGTGCCGTAACAGGGGAGAGTCAGCCCCAGCATTTT